These 22 T cell receptor beta chains came from one sample sequenced in a study of shared clonotypes between healthy human individuals. TCRdb's copy holds only in-frame clones and misses some; the assay was immunoSEQ multiplex PCR. The sample carries around 990,000 clones, approximately 80% recorded once. Sequenced: memory CD4+ T cells from PBMCs. Subset meaning: CD45RA-negative fraction. The receptors stem from a man aged 18-30 years in good health. Some clones in this sample may be carry-over from other donors' samples.

The gene calls are TRBV11-3 and TRBJ2-5; a weak D match, TRBD2 (6 bases). Germline V gene lookup returns CDR1 SGHNT and CDR2 YENEEA. With 4 bases removed from V and 4 bases from J, the gap between germline ends came to 19 bases. This CDR3 has 16 residues. DNA of the CDR3: TGTGCCAGCAGCTCGGGCATGGGCGGGATGAGAGAGACCCAGTACTTC. Protein: CASSSGMGGMRETQYF.

This clone was counted between two and nine times. This rearrangement joins TRBV7-9 to TRBJ2-1; unclear D gene. The CDR3 is 12 amino acids. The germline gives CDR1 SEHNR, CDR2 FQNEAQ (reference sequence). V was clipped by 4 bases and J by 5 bases, with 6 bases between them. CDR3 sequence (DNA): TGTGCCAGCAGCTCAAACCACAATGAGCAGTTCTTC. It is translated as CASSSNHNEQFF. Supplemented by reference TRBV7-9 and TRBJ2-1, the full variable domain reads DTGVSQNPRHKITKRGQNVTFRCDPISEHNRLYWYRQTLGQGPEFLTYFQNEAQLEKSRLLSDRFSAERPKGSFSTLEIQRTEQGDSAMYLCASSSNHNEQFFGPGTRLTVL.

The chain uses TRBV2 and TRBJ1-4, with D uncertain. V was trimmed by 4 bases and J by 8 bases, leaving 14 bases between them. Germline loops: CDR1 SNHLY, CDR2 FYNNEI. CDR3 length equals 14 residues. CDR3 in amino acids: CASSVGGSWEKLFF. The CDR3 DNA is TGTGCCAGCAGTGTGGGAGGGTCCTGGGAAAAACTGTTTTTT.

As for this clone: Other nucleotide sequences from this sample produce the same CDR3. This chain links TRBV18 with TRBJ2-2; 7 bases map to TRBD1. The CDR3 has 13 residues. Looked up from germline, CDR1 is KGHSH and CDR2 is LQKENI. V lost 5 bases and J lost 5; bases outside the gene matches: 2. The CDR3 loop reads CASSRQGTGELFF. The CDR3 DNA is TGTGCCAGCTCAAGACAGGGTACCGGGGAGCTGTTTTTT.

CDR3: CASSFTYGQETQYF. The CDR3, as DNA: TGTGCCAGCAGCTTTACGTACGGCCAAGAGACCCAGTACTTC. The gene calls are TRBV5-6 and TRBJ2-5, with unresolved D. The CDR3 is 14 amino acids. Germline V lookup: CDR1 SGHDT, CDR2 YYEEEE. The ends were cut back, 2 bases at V and 1 base at J, with 9 bases in the middle.

As to this clone: One end of the junction fails to match germline, which may point to a read error. The V and J genes are TRBV6-4 and TRBJ2-2, with TRBD1 as a possible D gene (6 bases). This CDR3 region has 15 residues. Germline loops: CDR1 MRHNA, CDR2 SNTAGT. The CDR3 DNA follows: TGTGCCGGCAGTGACTCGGACAGACACACCGGGGAGCTGTTTTTT. As protein: CAGSDSDRHTGELFF.

The chain couples TRBV15 to TRBJ1-3; unclear D gene. The CDR3 runs to 13 residues. With 2 bases removed from V and 2 bases from J, the gap between germline ends came to 4 bases. Per the germline V gene, CDR1 is LNHNV and CDR2 is YYDKDF (reference sequence). CDR3 sequence (DNA): TGTGCCACCAGCAGACTAGCTGGAAACACCATATATTTT. Its translation: CATSRLAGNTIYF.

In its sample, this clone was seen many times. The chain combines TRBV6-1 with TRBJ1-2, with 9 bases fitting TRBD1. The CDR3 is made up of 13 amino acids. Germline values: CDR1 MNHNS, CDR2 SASEGT. V dropped 6 bases and J dropped 8; count of bases not matched to a gene: 7. CDR3 sequence (DNA): TGTGCCAGCAGAAATGGACAGGGGCAGGGCTACACCTTC. This codes for CASRNGQGQGYTF.

The rearrangement links TRBV28 to TRBJ2-6; either TRBD1 or TRBD2 may supply D (6 bases each). The CDR3 length is 19 residues. Germline V gene data show CDR1 as MDHEN and CDR2 as SYDVKM. V was trimmed by 6 bases and J by 0 bases, leaving 21 bases between them. The CDR3 is CASSDPRGGSLSGANVLTF. DNA for the CDR3: TGTGCCAGCAGCGATCCCAGAGGGGGGTCCCTCTCTGGGGCCAACGTCCTGACTTTC.

CDR3 DNA: TGTGCCAGCTCACAGGACGTCGGCTCCTACAATGAGCAGTTCTTC. It encodes CASSQDVGSYNEQFF. The chain couples TRBV18 to TRBJ2-1; D is ambiguous. The CDR3 has 15 residues. The germline gives CDR1 KGHSH, CDR2 LQKENI. With 4 bases removed from V and 0 bases from J, the gap between germline ends came to 10 bases.

Here the CDR3 DNA reads TGTGCCAGCAGCGTAGTTCCCCGGGACACCTACAAACTCCCTAATGAAAAACTGTTTTTT. Protein sequence: CASSVVPRDTYKLPNEKLFF. The chain carries TRBV9 and TRBJ1-4; D might be TRBD1 (6 bases). The CDR3 loop spans 20 amino acids. The germline V gene encodes CDR1 SGDLS and CDR2 YYNGEE. Trimming left V 0 bases short and J 3 bases short, with 24 bases between.

The CDR3 coding sequence is TGTGCCAGCAGCCCCGGACAGGGGCCCTCCTACGAGCAGTACTTC. It encodes CASSPGQGPSYEQYF. This rearrangement joins TRBV5-5 to TRBJ2-7; 9 positions match TRBD1. Unmatched junction bases numbered 5, after V lost 4 bases and J lost 0 bases. This CDR3 has 15 amino acids. Germline CDR1 reads SGHKS; CDR2 reads YYEKEE (reference sequence). The full variable domain, its missing parts supplied by reference TRBV5-5 and TRBJ2-7, is DAGVTQSPTHLIKTRGQQVTLRCSPISGHKSVSWYQQVLGQGPQFIFQYYEKEERGRGNFPDRFSARQFPNYSSELNVNALLLGDSALYLCASSPGQGPSYEQYFGPGTRLTVT.

This chain connects TRBV5-1 to TRBJ1-2; D ambiguous. This CDR3 has 17 residues. V shed 1 base and J shed 0 bases, with 16 bases lying between them. Germline lookup yields CDR1 SGHRS and CDR2 YFSETQ. In DNA, the CDR3 is TGCGCCAGCAGCTTGAACCCGTCTGGGAGGGCTAACTATGGCTACACCTTC. It translates to CASSLNPSGRANYGYTF.

The rearrangement links TRBV6-1 to TRBJ2-3; D may be TRBD1 (6 bases). Germline V lookup: CDR1 MNHNS, CDR2 SASEGT. Between the trimmed V and J ends, which lost 6 bases and 1 base, there was a span of 8 bases. The CDR3 spans 13 residues. This chain's CDR3 is CASRRTGTDTQYF. In DNA, the CDR3 is TGTGCCAGCAGGCGGACAGGCACAGATACGCAGTATTTT.

This chain's CDR3 is CASSSQAGEVGYGYTF. For the CDR3, the DNA is TGCGCCAGCAGCTCCCAGGCAGGGGAGGTTGGCTATGGCTACACCTTC. This rearrangement joins TRBV4-1 to TRBJ1-2; TRBD1 is a possible D gene (6 bases). Trimming pared 5 bases from V and 4 bases from J, leaving 20 bases between. The CDR3 spans 16 residues. The germline CDR1 and CDR2 sequences are MGHRA and YSYEKL.

The chain uses TRBV7-9 and TRBJ2-6, with unresolved D. Deletions cut 4 bases from V and 1 base from J, with 14 bases between. This CDR3 contains 17 residues. Germline assignment: CDR1 SEHNR and CDR2 FQNEAQ (reference sequence). The CDR3 DNA reads as TGTGCCAGCAGCTACTCCACCGGCCGATCTGGGGCCAACGTCCTGACTTTC. Encoded protein: CASSYSTGRSGANVLTF.

The CDR3 bases are TGTGCCAGCAGCCAGACTAGCGGTCAACAGTACTTC. Translating gives CASSQTSGQQYF. The V gene is TRBV2, the J gene TRBJ2-7; 9 bases align to TRBD2. Germline assignment: CDR1 SNHLY and CDR2 FYNNEI. J gave up 10 bases and V 6 bases, and 7 bases lay outside the gene matches. The length of the CDR3 is 12 residues.

This clone was observed a few times. The J gene is TRBJ1-5, the V gene TRBV28; TRBD1 matches 8 bases. The ends lost 0 bases at V and 3 bases at J; junction bases unmatched: 10. This CDR3 is 18 amino acids long. Germline CDR1 MDHEN, CDR2 SYDVKM. DNA of the CDR3: TGTGCCAGCAGTTTATGGTCCCGCGGACAGGGCTACAATCAGCCCCAGCATTTT. This sequence encodes CASSLWSRGQGYNQPQHF.

This clone came up once. The V call is TRBV10-2, the J call TRBJ2-1; 7 bases are shared with TRBD1. J lost 8 bases, V lost 5 bases, and 9 bases had no gene match. CDR3 length: 14 residues. CDR1 is WSHSY, CDR2 SAAADI, per germline. CDR3: CASSRDRVRYEQFF. The CDR3, as DNA: TGCGCCAGCAGTCGAGACAGGGTTCGGTATGAGCAGTTCTTC.

V gene TRBV7-9 combines with J gene TRBJ1-5, with D tentatively TRBD1 (5 bases). Trimming pared 1 base from V and 2 bases from J, leaving 9 bases between. The CDR3 has 15 amino acids. CDR1 is SEHNR and CDR2 is FQNEAQ in the germline V gene (reference sequence). In nucleotides, the CDR3 is TGTGCCAGCAGCTTAGTTGGGGACCGCAATCAGCCCCAGCATTTT. This codes for CASSLVGDRNQPQHF.

The chain is built from TRBV7-9 and TRBJ2-1; 8 nucleotides align to TRBD2. After removal of 3 bases from V and 4 bases from J, the junction contained 17 bases not matched to a gene. There are 19 residues in the CDR3. Germline assignment: CDR1 SEHNR and CDR2 FQNEAQ (reference sequence). Written as DNA, the CDR3 is TGTGCCAGCAGCTTGCAGAGGATAGCGGGGAAACCTGGATACAATGAGCAGTTCTTC. It codes for CASSLQRIAGKPGYNEQFF.

This clone was detected once. Within the sample, other DNA sequences also encode this same CDR3. The chain combines TRBV10-3 with TRBJ2-2; D is unclear. This CDR3 has 15 residues. Trimming shortened V by 0 bases and J by 2 bases, and 7 bases separated the two germline ends. Germline V CDR1 and CDR2: ENHRY, SYGVKD. The CDR3 reads CAISESSVNTGELFF. The CDR3 DNA is TGTGCCATCAGTGAGTCTTCAGTTAACACCGGGGAGCTGTTTTTT.